The 14 T cell receptor beta chains in this list originate from one sample, sequenced in a study of T cell responses to AZD1222 COVID-19 vaccine. The repertoire was sequenced with immunoSEQ multiplex PCR; TCRdb's copy has only in-frame clones and lacks some. The data hold approximately 120,000 clones, with roughly nine tenths observed a single time. Sequenced here: peripheral blood, sampled on day 0 of AZD1222 vaccination. The origin of the receptors is an adult in good health.

V gene TRBV7-2 combines with J gene TRBJ2-7; no reliable D call. The CDR3 extends over 13 amino acids. The V end lost 2 bases, the J end lost 0 bases, and 5 bases lay between the germline ends. Germline CDR1 reads SGHTA; CDR2 reads FQGNSA. The CDR3 nucleotides read TGTGCCAGCAGCTTACAGACCTCCTACGAGCAGTACTTC. It is translated as CASSLQTSYEQYF.

This chain links TRBV6-2 or TRBV6-3 with TRBJ1-1; no clear D gene. This CDR3 region has 12 residues. With 0 bases removed from V and 4 bases from J, the gap between germline ends came to 3 bases. Looked up from germline, CDR1 is MNHEY and CDR2 is SVGEGT. The CDR3 DNA follows: TGTGCCAGCAGTTACTCGATCACTGAAGCTTTCTTT. Its protein is CASSYSITEAFF.

The rearrangement links TRBV5-1 to TRBJ2-5; D remains ambiguous. In germline, CDR1 is SGHRS, CDR2 YFSETQ. V was cut by 1 base and J by 3 bases, with 1 base left in between. The CDR3 length is 11 residues. CDR3 region: CASSLKETQYF. The CDR3 bases are TGCGCCAGCAGCTTGAAAGAGACCCAGTACTTC.

The chain has TRBV6-5 and TRBJ2-5; the D gene is possibly TRBD2 (7 bases). The CDR3 length is 12 residues. CDR1 and CDR2 (germline): MNHEY, SVGAGI. Trimming took off 8 bases at V and 4 bases at J, with 11 bases between the two ends. The CDR3 loop reads CASGGARETQYF. The CDR3 nucleotides are TGTGCCAGCGGGGGGGCTCGAGAGACCCAGTACTTC.

This clone was counted between two and nine times. This chain uses TRBV5-6 with TRBJ1-2; 10 bases match TRBD1. J was trimmed by 8 bases and V by 2 bases; bases with no gene match: 12. CDR3 length: 16 residues. Per germline, CDR1 SGHDT and CDR2 YYEEEE. CDR3 coding DNA: TGTGCCAGCAGCTTCTTCGGGACAGGGGCTAAGAAGGGCTACACCTTC. Protein sequence: CASSFFGTGAKKGYTF.

This chain uses TRBV29-1 with TRBJ1-1, with 11 bases that match TRBD1. This CDR3 has 14 amino acids. The germline V gene has CDR1 SQVTM and CDR2 ANQGSEA. V dropped 1 base and J dropped 5; count of bases not matched to a gene: 3. The CDR3 loop is CSVEGDRGDTEAFF. DNA for the CDR3: TGCAGCGTTGAAGGGGACAGGGGGGATACTGAAGCTTTCTTT.

The chain recombines TRBV27 with TRBJ1-5, with TRBD1 identical over 8 bases. The germline gives CDR1 MNHEY, CDR2 SMNVEV (reference sequence). The CDR3 is made up of 13 amino acids. The V gene end was trimmed by 11 bases and the J gene end by 2 bases; junction bases not matched to a gene: 5. CDR3 in DNA: TGTGCCGTCTCGGGACAGGGCAATCAGCCCCAGCATTTT. Translating it yields CAVSGQGNQPQHF.

The V call is TRBV14, the J call TRBJ1-1; TRBD1 might be the D (5 bases). The CDR3 has 14 residues. Germline V CDR1 and CDR2: SGHDN, FVKESK. Trimming stripped 1 base from V and 4 bases from J, with 10 bases between. Written as DNA, the CDR3 is TGTGCCAGCAGCCAAGTTCCGGGGGTCACTGAAGCTTTCTTT. As protein: CASSQVPGVTEAFF.

The chain employs TRBV6-6 and TRBJ2-7, with D possibly TRBD2 on 5 matching bases. Looked up from germline, CDR1 is MNHNY and CDR2 is SVGAGI (reference sequence). This CDR3 contains 12 residues. Trimming cost V 6 bases and J 1 base, with 7 bases left between them. CDR3: CASSPGSYEQYF. CDR3 nucleotides: TGTGCCAGCAGCCCGGGGTCCTACGAGCAGTACTTC.

This clone was picked up a small number of times. The chain links TRBV5-1 to TRBJ2-7; D gene uncertain. The CDR3 loop spans 13 amino acids. Germline-derived CDR1 and CDR2 are SGHRS and YFSETQ. V lost 3 bases and J lost 5, with 12 bases in between. The CDR3 loop reads CASSWVMGNEQYF. Here the CDR3 DNA reads TGCGCCAGCAGCTGGGTGATGGGTAACGAGCAGTACTTC.

The chain joins TRBV5-1 to TRBJ1-1; D remains ambiguous. Trimming took off 0 bases at V and 3 bases at J, with 9 bases between the two ends. CDR1 is SGHRS, CDR2 YFSETQ, per germline. The CDR3 covers 14 residues. The CDR3 protein is CASSLGREYTEAFF. The CDR3 DNA is TGCGCCAGCAGCTTGGGACGGGAGTACACTGAAGCTTTCTTT.

The chain links TRBV5-1 to TRBJ1-1; 10 nucleotides match TRBD1. The CDR3 length is 14 residues. Germline V lookup: CDR1 SGHRS, CDR2 YFSETQ. Trimming at V came to 0 bases and at J to 4 bases, leaving 0 bases not matched to a gene. CDR3 amino acids: CASSLGDRGTEAFF. The CDR3 DNA reads TGCGCCAGCAGCTTGGGGGACAGGGGCACTGAAGCTTTCTTT.

The chain uses TRBV5-1 and TRBJ2-3, with 13 bases identical to TRBD2. Per the germline V gene, CDR1 is SGHRS and CDR2 is YFSETQ. The V gene end was trimmed by 5 bases and the J gene end by 4 bases; junction bases not matched to a gene: 10. The CDR3 has 17 residues. DNA for the CDR3: TGCGCCAGCAGGGGACTAGCGGGATCGATCGGGGCAGATACGCAGTATTTT. Its protein product is CASRGLAGSIGADTQYF. The whole variable domain, remainder taken from reference TRBV5-1 and TRBJ2-3, is KAGVTQTPRYLIKTRGQQVTLSCSPISGHRSVSWYQQTPGQGLQFLFEYFSETQRNKGNFPGRFSGRQFSNSRSEMNVSTLELGDSALYLCASRGLAGSIGADTQYFGPGTRLTVL.

The CDR3 DNA reads TGTGCCAGCAGCTTGCTTATGGGTAACACTGAAGCTTTCTTT. Translation gives CASSLLMGNTEAFF. The J gene is TRBJ1-1, the V gene TRBV7-9; D is uncertain. CDR3 length equals 14 residues. Germline V gene sequence: CDR1 SEHNR, CDR2 FQNEAQ (reference sequence). V was shortened by 3 bases and J by 2 bases, with 10 bases between the two germline ends.